The 2 T cell receptor beta chains listed next were all sequenced from one sample in a study of T cell repertoires in cytomegalovirus infection. No antigen has been identified for these receptors. TCRdb reanalysed the reads using MiXCR and keeps one entry per CDR3 protein. The profile covers around 360,000 distinct CDR3 sequences, with approximately 35% appearing a single time and roughly 13% taken by the ten largest. Sequencing was performed on cultured PBMCs, taken from culture after CMV antigen stimulation. The receptors shown here come from a human donor in good health (CMV status not recorded). Some clones in this sample may be carry-over from other donors' samples.

The rearrangement uses TRBV6-5 and TRBJ1-1, with D possibly TRBD1 on 6 matching bases. Trimming removed 6 bases from V and 4 bases from J, with 9 bases in between. CDR1 is MNHEY, CDR2 SVGAGI, per germline. CDR3 length: 12 residues. CDR3 residues: CASRRGATEAFF. CDR3 sequence (DNA): TGTGCCAGCAGGAGGGGGGCCACTGAAGCTTTCTTT.

This clonotype was counted a few times. V is TRBV7-2 and J is TRBJ2-3; perhaps D is TRBD1 or TRBD2 (5 bases each). Germline CDR1 SGHTA, CDR2 FQGNSA. The CDR3 sequence is 15 residues long. Trimming took off 2 bases at V and 2 bases at J, with 11 bases between the two ends. The CDR3 reads CASSLRWDLTDTQYF. The CDR3 nucleotides are TGTGCCAGCAGCTTACGATGGGACCTCACAGATACGCAGTATTTT.